This TCR beta chain was sequenced in a study of cytomegalovirus exposure and HLA in healthy donors. Study-wide findings and caveats: 87-base-pair reads could not separate some V segments, including TRBV6-2 and TRBV6-3. When a later analysis was performed, an Asian-associated ancestry cluster reportedly had fewer N-insertions than the approximately 600-donor mean.

CDR3 length: 16 amino acids. The germline gives CDR1 SGHDN, CDR2 FVKESK. V shed 6 bases and J shed 3 bases, with 20 bases lying between them. 13 Jbeta primers and 60 Vbeta primers were used for the PCR. The protocol was immunoSEQ multiplex PCR, while the TCRdb copy is restricted to in-frame clones and leaves out a portion. Seen here are roughly 160,000 clones, 70% to 85% observed once, and the top ten hold 1.5% to 2%. A single count supports this clone. Its cognate antigen is unknown. It was healthy bone marrow donors who served as donors. This sequence joins TRBV14 and TRBJ1-1; weak D call: TRBD1 (6 bases). The sample comprised PBMCs. The sequence came from a woman aged 25 to 39 in good health and CMV-seronegative. CDR3 protein: CASSPYKGPGDTEAFF. CDR3 in DNA: TGTGCCAGCAGTCCTTATAAGGGCCCAGGGGACACTGAAGCTTTCTTT.